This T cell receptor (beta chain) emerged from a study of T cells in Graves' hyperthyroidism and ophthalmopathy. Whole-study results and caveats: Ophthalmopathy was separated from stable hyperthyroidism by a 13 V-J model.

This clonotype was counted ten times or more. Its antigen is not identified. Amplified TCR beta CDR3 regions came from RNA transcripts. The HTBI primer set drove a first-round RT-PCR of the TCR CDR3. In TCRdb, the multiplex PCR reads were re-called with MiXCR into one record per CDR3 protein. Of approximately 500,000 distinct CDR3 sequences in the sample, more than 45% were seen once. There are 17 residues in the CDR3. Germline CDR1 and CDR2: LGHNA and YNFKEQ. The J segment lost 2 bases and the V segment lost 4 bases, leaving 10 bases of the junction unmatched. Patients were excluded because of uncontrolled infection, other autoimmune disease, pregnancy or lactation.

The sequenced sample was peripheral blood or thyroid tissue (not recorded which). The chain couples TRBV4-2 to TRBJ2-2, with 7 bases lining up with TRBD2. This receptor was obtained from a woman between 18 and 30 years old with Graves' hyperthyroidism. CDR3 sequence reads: CASSPDRGRANTGELFF. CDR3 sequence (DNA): TGTGCCAGCAGCCCAGATAGAGGGAGGGCAAACACCGGGGAGCTGTTTTTT.